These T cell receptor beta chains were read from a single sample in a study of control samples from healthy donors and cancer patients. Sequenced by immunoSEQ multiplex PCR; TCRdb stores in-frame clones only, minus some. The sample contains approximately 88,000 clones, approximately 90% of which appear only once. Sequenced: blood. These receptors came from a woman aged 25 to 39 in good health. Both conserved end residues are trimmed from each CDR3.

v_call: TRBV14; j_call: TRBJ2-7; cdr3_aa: ASSQNQPGLAGYLSYEQY
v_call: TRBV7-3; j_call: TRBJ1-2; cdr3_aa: ASSLTPRVGGGYT
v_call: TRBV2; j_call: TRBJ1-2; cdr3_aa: ASSPPGLYGYT
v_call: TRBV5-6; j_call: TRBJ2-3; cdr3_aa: ASSQTGQGTDTQY
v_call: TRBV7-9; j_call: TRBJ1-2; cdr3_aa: ASSLGGPYGYT
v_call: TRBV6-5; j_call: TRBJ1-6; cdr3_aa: ASSYTMGHSPLH
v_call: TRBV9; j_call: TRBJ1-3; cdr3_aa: ASSASLDSGNTIY
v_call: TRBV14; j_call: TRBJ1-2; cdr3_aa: ASSQDPGPGPAYGYT
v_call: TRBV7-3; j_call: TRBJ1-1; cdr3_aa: ASSLSGGNTEAF
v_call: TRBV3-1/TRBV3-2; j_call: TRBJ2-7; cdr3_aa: ASSQDQAGVPYEQY
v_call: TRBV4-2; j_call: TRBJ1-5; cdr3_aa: ASSQDRRPDGQPQH
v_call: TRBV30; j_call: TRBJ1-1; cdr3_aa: AWSGGQSMNTEAF
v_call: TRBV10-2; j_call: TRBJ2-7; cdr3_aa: ASSGDWFKPYEQY
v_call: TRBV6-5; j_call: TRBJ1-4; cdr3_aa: ASSYTKGGGNEKLF
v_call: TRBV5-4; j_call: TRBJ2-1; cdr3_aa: ASRVLAMHEQF
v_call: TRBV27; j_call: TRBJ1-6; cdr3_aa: ASSAGTGWHSPLH
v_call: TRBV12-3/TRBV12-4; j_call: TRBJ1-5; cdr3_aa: ASSFPGDQPQH
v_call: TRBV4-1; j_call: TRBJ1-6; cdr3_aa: ASSHGQGRNSPLH
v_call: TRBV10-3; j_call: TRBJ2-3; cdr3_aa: AIGRPRPGLAGGPGDTQY
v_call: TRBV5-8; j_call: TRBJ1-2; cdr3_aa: ASSRDRVSGYT
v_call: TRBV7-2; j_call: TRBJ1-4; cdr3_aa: ASSLTGRRGEKLF
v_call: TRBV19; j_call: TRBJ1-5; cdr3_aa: ASQPQGRNQPQH
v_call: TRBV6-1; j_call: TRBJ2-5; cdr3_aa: ASSEGARLRTGVETQY
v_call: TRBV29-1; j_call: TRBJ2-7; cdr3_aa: SVEGSGTPYEQY
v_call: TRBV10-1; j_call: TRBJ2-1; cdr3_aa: ASSDRERSYNEQF
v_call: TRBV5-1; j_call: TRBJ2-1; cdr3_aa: ASSPGPGNAGEQF
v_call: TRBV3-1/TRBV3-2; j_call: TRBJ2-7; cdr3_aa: ASSQPLAGAAYEQY
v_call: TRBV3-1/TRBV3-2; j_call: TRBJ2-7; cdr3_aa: ASSRRVYEQY
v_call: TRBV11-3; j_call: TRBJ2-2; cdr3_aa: ASSPTRSNYAGELF
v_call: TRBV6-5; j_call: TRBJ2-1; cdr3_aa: ASRYEREPYNEQF
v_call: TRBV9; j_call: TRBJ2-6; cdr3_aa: ASSAYWGSGANVLT
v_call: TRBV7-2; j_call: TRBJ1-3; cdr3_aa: ASSSGPSGNTIY
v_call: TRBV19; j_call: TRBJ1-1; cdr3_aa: ASSILDAGTYRAEAF
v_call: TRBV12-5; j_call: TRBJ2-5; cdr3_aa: ASGLGQGGGQETQY
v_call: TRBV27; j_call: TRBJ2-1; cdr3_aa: ASSSKRVRSNEQF
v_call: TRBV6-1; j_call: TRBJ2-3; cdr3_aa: ASSEGTSRGDTQY
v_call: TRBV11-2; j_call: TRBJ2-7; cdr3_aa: ATKLVGQPY
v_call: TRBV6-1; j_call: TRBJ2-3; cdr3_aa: ASSELRGRTDTQY
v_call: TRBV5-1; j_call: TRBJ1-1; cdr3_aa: ASSLQPFGSNTEAF
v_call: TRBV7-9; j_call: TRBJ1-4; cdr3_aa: ASSSDSLRLNEKLF
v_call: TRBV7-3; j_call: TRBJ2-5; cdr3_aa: ASSLIGGARAETQY
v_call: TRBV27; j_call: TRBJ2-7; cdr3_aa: ASSSQLSYEQY
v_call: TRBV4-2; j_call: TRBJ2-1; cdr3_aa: ASSQGRTSGRVGEQF
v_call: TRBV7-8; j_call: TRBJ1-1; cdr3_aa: ASSLGMGGMNTEAF
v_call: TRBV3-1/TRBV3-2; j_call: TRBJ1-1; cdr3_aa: ASSQAQGNTEAF
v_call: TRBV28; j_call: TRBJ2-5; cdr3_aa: ASRPLTGGWETQY
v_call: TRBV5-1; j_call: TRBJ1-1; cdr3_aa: ASSKGRNTEAF
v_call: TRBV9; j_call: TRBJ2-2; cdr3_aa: ASNSPGQRNTGELF
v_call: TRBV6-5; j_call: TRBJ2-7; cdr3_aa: ASNRGTGGKWEQY
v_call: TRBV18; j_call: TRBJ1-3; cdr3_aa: ASSPPPGGNTIY
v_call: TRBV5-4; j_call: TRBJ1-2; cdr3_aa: ASSWGTGANYGYT
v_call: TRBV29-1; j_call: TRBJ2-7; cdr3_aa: SVARPSSYEQY
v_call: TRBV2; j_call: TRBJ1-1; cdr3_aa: ASSVRGQGGTEAF
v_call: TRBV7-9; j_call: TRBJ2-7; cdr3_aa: ASSFPGTAYEQY
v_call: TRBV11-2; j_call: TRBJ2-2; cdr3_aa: ASSLAGPGELF